One and the same sample provided the 28 T cell receptor beta chains below, sequenced in a study of T-cell memory formation after mild COVID-19. TCRdb recomputed calls from the 5' RACE reads with MiXCR, one row per CDR3 protein. The repertoire consists of about 500,000 distinct CDR3 sequences, with 20% occurring once and the leading ten covering approximately 12%. The sample taken for sequencing was PBMCs or a T cell subset sorted from them (not recorded which). The receptor source for this set is an adult woman who had mild COVID-19 (a few samples of this study predate the infection). Cell type and time point are not known.

This clonotype was counted only a few times. The chain recombines TRBV12-5 with TRBJ1-1; 7 nucleotides agree with TRBD1. The CDR3 is 13 residues long. V was pared by 4 bases and J by 6 bases, with 5 bases of the junction left unmatched. CDR1 and CDR2 from the germline V gene are LGHNT and FRNRAP. CDR3 amino acids: CASGWNDRAEAFF. As DNA, the CDR3 is TGTGCTAGTGGTTGGAACGACAGGGCTGAAGCTTTCTTT.

This clonotype occurred a few times. The gene calls are TRBV4-1 and TRBJ2-1; 9 nucleotides align to TRBD1. With 2 bases clipped from V and 3 bases from J, the junction kept 17 bases outside the gene matches. The CDR3 totals 20 residues. In germline, CDR1 is MGHRA, CDR2 YSYEKL. The CDR3 region is CASSQLPGQGFVGDYNEQFF. The CDR3 DNA reads as TGCGCCAGCAGCCAACTACCGGGACAGGGTTTCGTAGGGGACTACAATGAGCAGTTCTTC.

The rearrangement links TRBV14 to TRBJ1-4; 7 nucleotides agree with TRBD1. CDR3 length: 15 amino acids. The V gene end was trimmed by 4 bases and the J gene end by 4 bases; junction bases not matched to a gene: 6. CDR1 SGHDN and CDR2 FVKESK come from the germline V gene. CDR3 residues: CASSRRTGLNEKLFF. The DNA of the CDR3 is TGTGCCAGCAGCCGACGGACAGGACTTAATGAAAAACTGTTTTTT.

The CDR3 protein is CASSLMAGGAGVLHEQFF. CDR3 bases: TGTGCCAGCAGCTTAATGGCTGGGGGGGCGGGAGTCCTCCATGAGCAGTTCTTC. The chain has TRBV7-6 and TRBJ2-1; maybe TRBD2 (7 bases). Germline loops: CDR1 SGHVS, CDR2 FNYEAQ. Trimming removed 2 bases from V and 8 bases from J, with 25 bases in between. The CDR3 loop spans 18 amino acids.

This clonotype has a handful of counts. The genes are TRBV2 and TRBJ2-3; 11 nucleotides align to TRBD2. The CDR3 is made up of 15 amino acids. Trimming at V came to 8 bases and at J to 4 bases, leaving 8 bases not matched to a gene. Germline V lookup: CDR1 SNHLY, CDR2 FYNNEI. The CDR3 protein is CASGRSGGEADTQYF. CDR3 bases: TGTGCCAGCGGACGTAGCGGGGGGGAGGCAGATACGCAGTATTTT.

This chain connects TRBV12-3 or TRBV12-4 to TRBJ2-7; TRBD1 aligns across 9 bases. V was clipped by 5 bases and J by 4 bases; unmatched bases: 12. The CDR3 extends over 16 amino acids. The CDR3 region is CASSAPPTGGAYEQYF. CDR3 DNA: TGTGCCAGCAGTGCGCCCCCTACAGGGGGCGCGTACGAGCAGTACTTC.

This clonotype was seen at least ten times. J is TRBJ2-1 and V is TRBV5-1; TRBD2 matches at 9 bases. Germline V gene data show CDR1 as SGHRS and CDR2 as YFSETQ. V trimming: 8 bases; J trimming: 6 bases; junction bases outside the gene matches: 6. There are 13 residues in the CDR3. CDR3 bases: TGCGCCAGTGATAGCGGGAGCCTCAATGAGCAGTTCTTC. Translated, it gives CASDSGSLNEQFF.

The CDR3 coding sequence is TGTGCCAGCAGCTTAGATCATTTTGGGACACCATCCCAGAAGTTCTTC. Its protein is CASSLDHFGTPSQKFF. The chain uses TRBV7-2 and TRBJ2-1, with D perhaps matching TRBD1 (6 bases). The V gene lost 1 base and the J gene lost 14 bases, with 24 bases spanning the gap. Germline V gene sequence: CDR1 SGHTA, CDR2 FQGNSA. The CDR3 is 16 amino acids.

This chain connects TRBV11-2 to TRBJ2-5; TRBD2 matches at 9 bases. Trimming at V came to 3 bases and at J to 1 base, leaving 3 bases not matched to a gene. Germline assignment: CDR1 SGHAT and CDR2 FQNNGV. This CDR3 contains 15 residues. CDR3 DNA sequence: TGTGCCAGCAGCTTCACTAGCGGGCGCCAAGAGACCCAGTACTTC. This codes for CASSFTSGRQETQYF.

The sample holds many counts of this clonotype. The chain carries TRBV7-2 and TRBJ1-2, with a tentative D call TRBD1 (6 bases). The germline V gene encodes CDR1 SGHTA and CDR2 FQGNSA. Trimming stripped 1 base from V and 1 base from J, with 16 bases between. The CDR3 length is 17 residues. DNA for the CDR3: TGTGCCAGCAGCTTAGTCCTGTGGGGGGGCCGTAACTATGGCTACACCTTC. Protein product: CASSLVLWGGRNYGYTF.

In its sample, this clonotype was seen a few times. The chain links TRBV6-2 or TRBV6-3 to TRBJ2-1; D remains ambiguous. The CDR3 is made up of 13 amino acids. Trimming took off 7 bases at V and 5 bases at J, with 12 bases between the two ends. The germline gives CDR1 MNHEY, CDR2 SVGEGT. The CDR3 reads CASMEWRNNEQFF. CDR3 in DNA: TGTGCCAGCATGGAATGGCGGAACAATGAGCAGTTCTTC.

A few counts support this clonotype. This chain uses TRBV9 with TRBJ2-7; tentatively, D is TRBD2 (6 bases). The V gene's germline CDR1 is SGDLS and CDR2 YYNGEE. Between the trimmed V and J ends, which lost 2 bases and 2 bases, there was a span of 14 bases. CDR3 length: 15 residues. The DNA for the CDR3 is TGTGCCAGCAGCGTTGGGCCTAGCGAGACCTACGAGCAGTACTTC. As protein: CASSVGPSETYEQYF. Complete variable domain (other parts from reference TRBV9 and TRBJ2-7): DSGVTQTPKHLITATGQRVTLRCSPRSGDLSVYWYQQSLDQGLQFLIQYYNGEERAKGNILERFSAQQFPDLHSELNLSSLELGDSALYFCASSVGPSETYEQYFGPGTRLTVT.

The chain is built from TRBV7-2 and TRBJ1-5; TRBD1 is a possible D gene (5 bases). The CDR3 runs to 14 residues. Looked up from germline, CDR1 is SGHTA and CDR2 is FQGNSA. Between the trimmed V and J ends, which lost 2 bases and 6 bases, there was a span of 11 bases. The CDR3 spells CASSLFREAQPQHF. CDR3 coding DNA: TGTGCCAGCAGCTTATTCAGGGAGGCTCAGCCCCAGCATTTT.

The V and J genes are TRBV7-3 and TRBJ2-2; D gene uncertain. V lost 2 bases, J lost 8 bases, and 18 bases lay in between. The CDR3 totals 16 residues. In germline, CDR1 is SGHTA, CDR2 FQGTGA. In DNA form, the CDR3 reads TGTGCCAGCAGCTTACTAGATAGGGTTCTCCCGGGGGAGCTGTTTTTT. Its protein product is CASSLLDRVLPGELFF.

The genes are TRBV12-3 or TRBV12-4 and TRBJ2-7, with D tentatively TRBD1 or TRBD2 (6 bases each). The V gene lost 2 bases and the J gene lost 7 bases, with 15 bases spanning the gap. The CDR3 is 14 residues long. CDR3 sequence (DNA): TGTGCCAGCAGTTTACGGGGGCCGGGCTGGGAGCAGTACTTC. Protein: CASSLRGPGWEQYF.

This clonotype was seen a single time. This chain joins TRBV12-3 or TRBV12-4 and TRBJ2-1, with D uncertain. The CDR3 totals 15 residues. Trimming removed 5 bases at V and 0 bases at J, with 11 bases between. The CDR3 DNA sequence: TGTGCCAGCAGTCTTAGATCGACCTCCTACAATGAGCAGTTCTTC. Its translation is CASSLRSTSYNEQFF.

This clonotype was found a few times. The CDR3 DNA follows: TGTGCCTGGAGTGTATTGTCCCCCGGGGAGCTGTTTTTT. It specifies CAWSVLSPGELFF. The V and J genes are TRBV30 and TRBJ2-2; no clear D gene. The CDR3 loop spans 13 amino acids. Germline V lookup: CDR1 GTSNPN, CDR2 SVGIG (reference sequence). The V and J ends lost 0 bases and 6 bases respectively, with 8 bases between them.

In this sample, this clonotype turned up a few times. V gene TRBV6-5 combines with J gene TRBJ2-3; 9 bases line up with TRBD1. This CDR3 is 16 amino acids long. CDR1 is MNHEY, CDR2 SVGAGI, per germline. Germline trimming cut 3 bases from V and 5 bases from J; bases unmatched to any gene: 9. The chain's CDR3 is CASSYLSTGGGDTQYF. The CDR3 bases are TGTGCCAGCAGTTATTTATCGACAGGGGGTGGAGATACGCAGTATTTT.

This rearrangement joins TRBV5-1 to TRBJ2-3, with no clear D. This CDR3 is 14 amino acids long. Germline lookup yields CDR1 SGHRS and CDR2 YFSETQ. The DNA of the CDR3 is TGCTCCTCTCAAGTGGCGGTTAGAACAGATACGCAGTATTTT. This sequence encodes CSSQVAVRTDTQYF.

The chain is built from TRBV5-1 and TRBJ2-7; maybe TRBD1 (6 bases). The CDR3 runs 13 residues. The germline V gene has CDR1 SGHRS and CDR2 YFSETQ. The V end was cut by 3 bases, the J end by 2 bases, with 9 bases between. CDR3 bases: TGCGCCAGCAGCTGGGACATTACCTACGAGCAGTACTTC. The encoded protein is CASSWDITYEQYF.

The V call is TRBV21-1, the J call TRBJ2-2; the tabulated D call, TRBD2, remains unverified against the DNA. TRBV21-1 is classified as a pseudogene. The CDR3 totals 18 residues. The CDR3 sequence: CASSMRLAGGPNTGELFF. In DNA form, the CDR3 reads TGTGCCAGCAGCATGAGGCTAGCGGGGGGGCCGAACACCGGGGAGCTGTTTTTT.

The chain links TRBV24-1 to TRBJ2-1; D is unclear. Germline CDR1 KGHDR, CDR2 SFDVKD. CDR3 length: 12 residues. Trimming left V 6 bases short and J 3 bases short, with 5 bases between. The CDR3 region is CATSPGYNEQFF. CDR3 nucleotide sequence: TGTGCCACCAGTCCGGGCTACAATGAGCAGTTCTTC.

Only a few counts were recorded for this clonotype. The chain is built from TRBV12-3 or TRBV12-4 and TRBJ2-1; D call uncertain. The CDR3 spans 13 residues. Deletions cut 6 bases from V and 2 bases from J, with 8 bases between. The CDR3 DNA follows: TGTGCCAGCAGCAACTTGGCCTACAATGAGCAGTTCTTC. Translation gives CASSNLAYNEQFF.

The chain employs TRBV6-2 or TRBV6-3 and TRBJ2-2, with 8 bases matching TRBD2. The CDR3 runs 16 residues. Germline CDR1 MNHEY, CDR2 SVGEGT. V gave up 6 bases and J gave up 4 bases; unmatched junction bases: 10. CDR3 nucleotides: TGTGCCAGCAGGAACTCGGGGGGGCGGAGCACCGGGGAGCTGTTTTTT. Its translation is CASRNSGGRSTGELFF.

This clonotype has a handful of counts. This chain joins TRBV19 and TRBJ2-7, with a tentative D call TRBD1 (6 bases). CDR1 is LNHDA and CDR2 is SQIVND in the germline V gene (reference sequence). V lost 5 bases and J lost 0, with 11 bases in between. The length of the CDR3 is 14 residues. The CDR3 bases are TGTGCCAGTAGTCCCGACAGGCGCTCCTACGAGCAGTACTTC. It translates to CASSPDRRSYEQYF.

This chain uses TRBV12-3 or TRBV12-4 with TRBJ2-7, with 7 bases matching TRBD1. Germline trimming cut 6 bases from V and 4 bases from J; bases unmatched to any gene: 9. The CDR3 sequence is 14 residues long. The CDR3 bases are TGTGCCAGCAGCCGCGACAGGGTAGTATACGAGCAGTACTTC. Translating it yields CASSRDRVVYEQYF.

The rearrangement joins TRBV7-2 to TRBJ2-5; TRBD1 agrees at 11 bases. The CDR3 is 15 residues long. The germline V gene has CDR1 SGHTA and CDR2 FQGNSA. Germline trimming cut 5 bases from V and 5 bases from J; bases unmatched to any gene: 7. The CDR3 DNA is TGTGCCAGCAGCCTCCGGGACAGGGGGTCGGAGACCCAGTACTTC. As protein: CASSLRDRGSETQYF.

This clonotype was detected a few times. The CDR3 sequence: CASSSHRGFLYNEQFF. DNA for the CDR3: TGTGCCAGCAGCTCCCACAGGGGGTTCTTATACAATGAGCAGTTCTTC. This chain links TRBV5-5 with TRBJ2-1; 8 nucleotides align to TRBD1. Germline CDR1 reads SGHKS; CDR2 reads YYEKEE (reference sequence). V shed 3 bases, J shed 4 bases, and the junction held 9 bases outside the gene matches. This CDR3 contains 16 residues.